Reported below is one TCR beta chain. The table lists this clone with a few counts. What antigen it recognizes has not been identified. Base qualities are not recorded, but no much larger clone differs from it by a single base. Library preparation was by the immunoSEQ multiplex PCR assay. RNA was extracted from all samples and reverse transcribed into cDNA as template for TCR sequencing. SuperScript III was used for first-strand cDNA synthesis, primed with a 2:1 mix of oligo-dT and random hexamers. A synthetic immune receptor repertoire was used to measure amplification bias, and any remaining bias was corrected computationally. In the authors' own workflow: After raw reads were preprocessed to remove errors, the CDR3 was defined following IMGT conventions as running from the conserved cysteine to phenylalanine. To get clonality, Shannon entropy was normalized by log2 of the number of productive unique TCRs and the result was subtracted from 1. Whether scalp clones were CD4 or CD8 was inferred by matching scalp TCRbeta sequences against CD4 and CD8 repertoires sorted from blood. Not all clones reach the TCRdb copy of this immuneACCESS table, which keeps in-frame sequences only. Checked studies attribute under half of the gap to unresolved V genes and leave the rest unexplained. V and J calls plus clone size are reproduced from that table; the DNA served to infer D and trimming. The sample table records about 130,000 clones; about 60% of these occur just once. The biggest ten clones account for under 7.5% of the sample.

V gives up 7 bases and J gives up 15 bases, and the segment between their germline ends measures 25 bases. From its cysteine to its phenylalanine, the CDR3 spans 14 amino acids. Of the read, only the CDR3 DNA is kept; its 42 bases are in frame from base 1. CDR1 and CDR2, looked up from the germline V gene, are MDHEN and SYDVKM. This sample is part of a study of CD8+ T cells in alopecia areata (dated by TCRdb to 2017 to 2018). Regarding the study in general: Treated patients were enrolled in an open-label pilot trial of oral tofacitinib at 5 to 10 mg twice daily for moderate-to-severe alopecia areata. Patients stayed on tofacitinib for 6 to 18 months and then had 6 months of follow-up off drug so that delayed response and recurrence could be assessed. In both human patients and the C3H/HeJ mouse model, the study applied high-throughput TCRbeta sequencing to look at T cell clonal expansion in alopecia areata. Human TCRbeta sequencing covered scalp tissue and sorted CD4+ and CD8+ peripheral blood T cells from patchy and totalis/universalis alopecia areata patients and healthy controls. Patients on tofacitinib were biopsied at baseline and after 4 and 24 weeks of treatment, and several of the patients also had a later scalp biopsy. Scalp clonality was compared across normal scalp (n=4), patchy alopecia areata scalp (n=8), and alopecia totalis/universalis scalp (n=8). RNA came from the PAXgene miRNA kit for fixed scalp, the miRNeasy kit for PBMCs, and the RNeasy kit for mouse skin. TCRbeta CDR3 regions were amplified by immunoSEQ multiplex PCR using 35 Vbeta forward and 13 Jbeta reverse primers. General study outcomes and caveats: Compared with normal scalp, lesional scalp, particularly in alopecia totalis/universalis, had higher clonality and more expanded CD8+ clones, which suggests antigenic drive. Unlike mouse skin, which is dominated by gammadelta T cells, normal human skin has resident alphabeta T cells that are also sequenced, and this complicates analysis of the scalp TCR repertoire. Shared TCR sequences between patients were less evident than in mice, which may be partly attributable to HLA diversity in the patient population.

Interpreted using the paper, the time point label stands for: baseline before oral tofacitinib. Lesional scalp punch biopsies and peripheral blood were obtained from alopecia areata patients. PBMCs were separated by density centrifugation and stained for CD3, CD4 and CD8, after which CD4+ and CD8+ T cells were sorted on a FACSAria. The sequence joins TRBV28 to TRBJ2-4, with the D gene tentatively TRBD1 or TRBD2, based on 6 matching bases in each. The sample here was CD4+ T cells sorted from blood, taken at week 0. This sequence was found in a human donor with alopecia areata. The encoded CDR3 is CASTQRSHDGGAYF. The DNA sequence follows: TGTGCCAGCACCCAACGCTCCCATGACGGGGGCGCGTACTTC.